Listed below are T cell receptor beta chains from one sample, sequenced in a study of cytomegalovirus exposure and HLA in healthy donors. Data came from immunoSEQ multiplex PCR; TCRdb stores just in-frame clones and leaves some out. The sample's table shows over 65,000 clones. Sequenced material: PBMCs. Receptors were obtained from a woman aged 25 to 39 in good health and CMV-seronegative. CDR3s include the opening cysteine and the closing phenylalanine or tryptophan. A D gene is named only where the DNA matches it firmly.

j_call v_call d_call cdr3_nt cdr3_aa
TRBJ1-1 TRBV30 - TGTGCCTGGAGTGTCCAGGGTTTCACTGAAGCTTTCTTT CAWSVQGFTEAFF
TRBJ2-1 TRBV9 TRBD2 TGTGCCAGCAGCGTAGGAGCGGGGGTTTCATCGGGCAATGAGCAGTTCTTC CASSVGAGVSSGNEQFF
TRBJ2-5 TRBV5-4 - TGTGCCAGCAGCTCTCCAGCAGGAGAGACCCAGTACTTC CASSSPAGETQYF
TRBJ1-6 TRBV9 - TGTGCCAGCAGCGTAGAAACGGGAAGTTCACCCCTCCACTTT CASSVETGSSPLHF
TRBJ1-2 TRBV6-5 - TGTGCCATCAAGCGCAATACGGTCGACTATGGCTACACCTTC CAIKRNTVDYGYTF
TRBJ2-1 TRBV7-2 - TGTGCCAGCAGCACGAGTTCAGGGTACAATGAGCAGTTCTTC CASSTSSGYNEQFF
TRBJ2-7 TRBV5-1 TRBD2 TGCGCCAGCAGCCGGGGACTAGCGGGAGCGGGCTACGAGCAGTACTTC CASSRGLAGAGYEQYF
TRBJ1-4 TRBV30 - TGTGCCTGGAGTGGACCATCCCCCGCGGGCACAACTAATGAAAAACTGTTTTTT CAWSGPSPAGTTNEKLFF
TRBJ2-7 TRBV5-1 - TGCGCCAGCAGCTTGAGTGAGGACGAGCAGTACTTC CASSLSEDEQYF
TRBJ1-1 TRBV6-5 - TGTGCCAGCTCAACCGGGGGGCTGGGCACTGAAGCTTTCTTT CASSTGGLGTEAFF
TRBJ1-1 TRBV6-1 - TGTGCCAGCACCAAGGGACTGCCGAACACTGAAGCTTTCTTT CASTKGLPNTEAFF
TRBJ2-6 TRBV2 - TGTGCCAGCATAGCGTGGCAGGGGGGCTCTGGGGCCAACGTCCTGACTTTC CASIAWQGGSGANVLTF
TRBJ2-3 TRBV19 TRBD2 TGTGCCAGTAGCGCATCGTTCTCTAGCGGCTACACAGATACGCAGTATTTT CASSASFSSGYTDTQYF
TRBJ1-1 TRBV6-5 - TGTGCCAGCAGCCCCCTATCTCGAGACACTGAAGCTTTCTTT CASSPLSRDTEAFF
TRBJ1-4 TRBV6-1 TRBD1 TGTGCCAGCAAAGACAGGGTACCTGAAAAACTGTTTTTT CASKDRVPEKLFF
TRBJ2-1 TRBV19 TRBD2 TGTGCCAGTAGTCCAGAGGCCATAGGACTAGCGGGGGTACGAGAGCAGTTCTTC CASSPEAIGLAGVREQFF
TRBJ1-1 TRBV19 TRBD1 TGTGCCAGTAGTATGGGACAGGGGTACACTGAAGCTTTCTTT CASSMGQGYTEAFF
TRBJ2-1 TRBV14 - TGTGCCAGCAGCCAAATCAGGGGCAATGAGCAGTTCTTC CASSQIRGNEQFF
TRBJ2-5 TRBV5-1 - TGCGCCAGCAGCTTGGCATTCCAAGAGACCCAGTACTTC CASSLAFQETQYF
TRBJ1-2 TRBV5-1 - TGCGCCAGCAGCTACTTAGGGGACTATGGCTACACCTTC CASSYLGDYGYTF
TRBJ2-7 TRBV28 - TGTGCCAGCAGTTTTAATAAAGGAGGGTCGAACTACGAGCAGTACTTC CASSFNKGGSNYEQYF
TRBJ1-2 TRBV4-1 TRBD1 TGCGCCAGCAGCCCTCGGGACAGCCTCACCTATGGCTACACCTTC CASSPRDSLTYGYTF
TRBJ1-2 TRBV6-5 - TGTGCCAGCAGTTACCGGTTTAACGCACGCGGCTATGGCTACACCTTC CASSYRFNARGYGYTF
TRBJ2-6 TRBV6-5 - TGTGCCAGCAGTTATTTCTCAGCTGGGGCCAACGTCCTGACTTTC CASSYFSAGANVLTF
TRBJ1-6 TRBV30 - TGTGCCTGGAGTGTAAACAGATCACCCCTACACTTT CAWSVNRSPLHF
TRBJ1-1 TRBV6-5 - TGTGCCAGCAGTTACACTCGCATGAACACTGAAGCTTTCTTT CASSYTRMNTEAFF
TRBJ2-7 TRBV10-3 TRBD2 TGTGCCATCAGTGAGCTTGGGACTAGCGGGAGGAAAAGCGAGCAGTACTTC CAISELGTSGRKSEQYF
TRBJ1-6 TRBV30 - TGTGCCTGGAGTGAAAGGGGGGGTAATTCACCCCTCCACTTT CAWSERGGNSPLHF
TRBJ2-7 TRBV11-2 - TGTGCCAGCAGCCGACAAAGCTACGAGCAGTACTTC CASSRQSYEQYF
TRBJ2-2 TRBV7-9 - TGTGCCAGCAGCTTATCGGGGGGCGGCACCGGGGAGCTGTTTTTT CASSLSGGGTGELFF
TRBJ2-7 TRBV29-1 - TGCAGCGTTTCGACAGGACAGTACGAGCAGTACTTC CSVSTGQYEQYF
TRBJ1-1 TRBV4-1 - TGCGCCAGCAGCCAAGGTCTTATGAACACTGAAGCTTTCTTT CASSQGLMNTEAFF
TRBJ1-5 TRBV27 TRBD1 TGTGCCAGCAGTTTAAGGGGGCTTAATCAGCCCCAGCATTTT CASSLRGLNQPQHF
TRBJ2-3 TRBV19 TRBD1 TGTGCCAGTAAGGACAGGGTCGGCACAGATACGCAGTATTTT CASKDRVGTDTQYF
TRBJ1-1 TRBV29-1 - TGCAGCGTGAGAACCCGTCAAGCTTTCTTT CSVRTRQAFF
TRBJ1-1 TRBV28 TRBD1 TGTGCCAGCAGTGCTTACAGGGGGAAACACCCTGAAGCTTTCTTT CASSAYRGKHPEAFF
TRBJ2-3 TRBV30 - TGTGCCTGGAGGGGGGGGGCAAATACGCAGTATTTT CAWRGGANTQYF
TRBJ1-5 TRBV9 TRBD1 TGTGCCAGCAGCCCCGGACAGGGAGGGCAGCCCCAGCATTTT CASSPGQGGQPQHF
TRBJ2-3 TRBV27 - TGTGCCAGCAGTTCTAGTTGGAGGGGCACAGATACGCAGTATTTT CASSSSWRGTDTQYF
TRBJ1-2 TRBV25-1 TRBD1 TGTGCCAGCAGTGCTAGCCCCGGACAGGGAAAAAGTAGTGGCTACACCTTC CASSASPGQGKSSGYTF
TRBJ1-2 TRBV19 - TGTGCCAGTAGTATAGCACACCTAGCTAACTATGGCTACACCTTC CASSIAHLANYGYTF
TRBJ2-5 TRBV5-6 - TGTGCCAGCAGCTTAACTGCAAGCGCCGAGACCCAGTACTTC CASSLTASAETQYF
TRBJ2-3 TRBV19 TRBD1 TGTGCCAGTAGCCTGGACAGGTCCACAGATACGCAGTATTTT CASSLDRSTDTQYF
TRBJ2-1 TRBV9 TRBD2 TGTGCCAGCAGCGGACCGGGGGGACCTAACAATGAGCAGTTCTTC CASSGPGGPNNEQFF
TRBJ2-7 TRBV27 TRBD1 TGTGCCAGCAGTTCCGGGACAGGAGGGTCCGAGCAGTACTTC CASSSGTGGSEQYF
TRBJ1-5 TRBV19 - TGTGCCAGTAGTCGGGACACCATTAATCAGCCCCAGCATTTT CASSRDTINQPQHF
TRBJ1-4 TRBV30 - TGTGCCGGGAACGCGGCAGGGGCTGGTAATGAAAAACTGTTTTTT CAGNAAGAGNEKLFF
TRBJ1-2 TRBV29-1 TRBD1 TGCAGCGTTGGACAGGGGGGCAACTATGGCTACACCTTC CSVGQGGNYGYTF
TRBJ1-1 TRBV19 TRBD1 TGTGCCAGTAACCATAGGACAGGGGGCTTTGCTGAAGCTTTCTTT CASNHRTGGFAEAFF
TRBJ2-7 TRBV6-1 TRBD2 TGTGCCAGCAGTCGAGGGAGGGCAACCGAGCAGTACTTC CASSRGRATEQYF